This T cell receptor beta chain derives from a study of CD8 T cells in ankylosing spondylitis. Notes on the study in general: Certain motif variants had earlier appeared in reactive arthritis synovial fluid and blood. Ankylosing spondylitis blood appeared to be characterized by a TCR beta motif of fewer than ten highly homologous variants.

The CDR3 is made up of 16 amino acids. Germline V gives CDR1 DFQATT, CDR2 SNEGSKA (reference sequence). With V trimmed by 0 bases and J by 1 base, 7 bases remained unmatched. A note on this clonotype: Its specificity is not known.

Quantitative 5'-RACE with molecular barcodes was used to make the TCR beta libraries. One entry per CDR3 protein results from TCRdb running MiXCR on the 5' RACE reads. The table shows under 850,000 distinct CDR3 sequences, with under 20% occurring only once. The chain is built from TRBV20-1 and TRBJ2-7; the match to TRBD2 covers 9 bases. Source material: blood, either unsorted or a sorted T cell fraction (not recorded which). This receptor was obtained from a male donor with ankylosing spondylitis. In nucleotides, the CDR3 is TGCAGTGCTAGAGAGGGGGCTAGCGGGGCTTCCTACGAGCAGTACTTC. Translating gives CSAREGASGASYEQYF.